This section outlines one T cell receptor (beta chain) sequence together with its context. The assay was immunoSEQ multiplex PCR, and TCRdb's table has in-frame clones only and misses some. The table has some 43,000 clones, about 87% seen once. These data originate in a study of OX40 agonist ivuxolimab in advanced cancers. About the study: Patients took ivuxolimab, an agonistic anti-OX40 (CD134) antibody. From roughly 20 to 79 years was the age range, with a mean of about 54 years, and nearly 85% were male. Eligibility rules accepted prior anti-PD-1, anti-PD-L1 or anti-CTLA-4 therapy, and around 43% had some.

The receptor was derived from an adult with an advanced solid tumor such as melanoma, head and neck, liver or kidney cancer. The starting material was CD4+ or CD8+ T cells sorted from blood, obtained in a trial of the OX40 agonist ivuxolimab.

The CDR3 loop is CASSLGQSYEQYF. The CDR3 nucleotides read TGTGCCAGCAGCTTGGGGCAAAGCTACGAGCAGTACTTC. The chain joins TRBV5-8 to TRBJ2-7; D is unresolved. With 0 bases removed from V and 3 bases from J, the gap between germline ends came to 7 bases. The CDR3 consists of 13 residues. CDR1 SGHTS and CDR2 YDEGEE come from the germline V gene.